This passage covers 14 T cell receptor beta chains from one sample sequenced in a study of identical twins. TCRdb re-called the 5' RACE reads through MiXCR, storing one row per CDR3 protein. The sample has some 200,000 distinct CDR3 sequences, around 8% seen once. The same data also contributed to another study, on yellow fever vaccine responses in identical twins.

Input material: memory (CD45RO+) T cells sorted from blood. The receptor set was obtained from a woman between 18 and 29 years old in good health.

There are a few counts of this clonotype. The chain carries TRBV6-1 and TRBJ1-1; maybe TRBD1 (5 bases). The CDR3 has 12 amino acids. The V end was cut by 8 bases, the J end by 1 base, with 8 bases between. Germline V gene sequence: CDR1 MNHNS, CDR2 SASEGT. CDR3 protein: CASGHTNTEAFF. CDR3 nucleotides: TGTGCCAGCGGACACACGAACACTGAAGCTTTCTTT.

CDR3: CASSQATSSRDTQYF. CDR3 nucleotide sequence: TGTGCCAGCAGCCAGGCGACTAGTTCGCGGGATACGCAGTATTTT. This chain links TRBV3-1 with TRBJ2-3, with D possibly being TRBD2 (6 bases). CDR3 length equals 15 residues. The germline CDR1 and CDR2 sequences are LGHDT and YNNKEL (reference sequence). Trimming pared 3 bases from V and 6 bases from J, leaving 16 bases between.

V and J are TRBV20-1 and TRBJ1-1; D unresolved. In germline, CDR1 is DFQATT, CDR2 SNEGSKA (reference sequence). This CDR3 region has 13 residues. Trimming stripped 5 bases from V and 5 bases from J, with 15 bases between. The CDR3 loop is CSASWAPRTEAFF. CDR3 sequence (DNA): TGCAGTGCTTCCTGGGCCCCGAGGACTGAAGCTTTCTTT.

This chain uses TRBV30 with TRBJ1-1; no definite D call. V was cut by 4 bases and J by 4 bases, with 10 bases left in between. The V gene's germline CDR1 is GTSNPN and CDR2 SVGIG (reference sequence). The CDR3 spans 12 residues. The CDR3 sequence is CAWNSLVTEAFF. CDR3 in DNA: TGTGCCTGGAACAGCCTGGTCACTGAAGCTTTCTTT.

The CDR3 DNA reads as TGTGCCAGCGAGTATGGGGGGTCCTACGAGCAGTACTTC. It is translated as CASEYGGSYEQYF. The chain couples TRBV5-5 to TRBJ2-7; D might be TRBD2 (6 bases). The CDR3 covers 13 residues. V was cut by 7 bases and J by 1 base, with 12 bases left in between. Germline V CDR1 and CDR2: SGHKS, YYEKEE (reference sequence).

This clonotype was picked up many times. V is TRBV6-4 and J is TRBJ2-1; D may be TRBD2 (5 bases). Trimming took off 6 bases at V and 3 bases at J, with 9 bases between the two ends. Germline V gene sequence: CDR1 MRHNA, CDR2 SNTAGT. This CDR3 has 13 amino acids. The CDR3 coding sequence is TGTGCCAGCAGCTCCGGGGACTACAATGAGCAGTTCTTC. It is translated as CASSSGDYNEQFF.

This clonotype was counted ten times or more. The chain has TRBV5-1 and TRBJ1-1, with D unresolved. Germline V CDR1 and CDR2: SGHRS, YFSETQ. The CDR3 is made up of 13 amino acids. Trimming cost V 1 base and J 3 bases, with 7 bases left between them. The CDR3 spells CASSLRSDTEAFF. In DNA form, the CDR3 reads TGCGCCAGCAGCTTGCGGTCGGACACTGAAGCTTTCTTT.

CDR3 coding DNA: TGTGCCAGCAGTGATTTGGGGGTGGGAGGGCAGCCCCAGCATTTT. Translation gives CASSDLGVGGQPQHF. The V and J genes are TRBV2 and TRBJ1-5; maybe TRBD1 (5 bases). This CDR3 spans 15 amino acids. CDR1 SNHLY and CDR2 FYNNEI come from the germline V gene. The V end lost 3 bases, the J end lost 7 bases, and 16 bases lay between the germline ends.

CDR3 protein: CASSRQESFNQPQHF. CDR3 sequence (DNA): TGTGCCAGCAGTAGACAGGAGTCCTTTAATCAGCCCCAGCATTTT. The chain recombines TRBV6-2 or TRBV6-3 with TRBJ1-5, with TRBD1 as a possible D gene (6 bases). CDR3 length equals 15 residues. Trimming cost V 5 bases and J 4 bases, with 15 bases left between them. CDR1 MNHEY and CDR2 SVGEGT come from the germline V gene.

This clonotype was picked up a small number of times. This rearrangement joins TRBV24-1 to TRBJ2-3, with D possibly TRBD1 on 6 matching bases. The germline gives CDR1 KGHDR, CDR2 SFDVKD. Trimming removed 7 bases at V and 5 bases at J, with 21 bases between. The CDR3 totals 16 residues. In DNA form, the CDR3 reads TGTGCCACCAGCGAGGTGGGCAGGGGTTTCGTAGATACGCAGTATTTT. Its translation is CATSEVGRGFVDTQYF.

Of note for this clonotype: This could be a read error, since a much larger clone is one nucleotide away. The chain combines TRBV6-2 or TRBV6-3 with TRBJ2-7; D possibly corresponds to TRBD1 (6 bases). Germline assignment: CDR1 MNHEY and CDR2 SVGEGT. This CDR3 is 14 amino acids long. The V end was cut by 8 bases, the J end by 2 bases, with 16 bases between. CDR3 region: CASGSGDKTYEQYF. The CDR3 bases are TGTGCCAGCGGTTCCGGGGACAAGACCTACGAGCAGTACTTC.

This clonotype was picked up many times. This chain uses TRBV7-9 with TRBJ2-1; TRBD1 is a possible D gene (6 bases). Trimming pared 3 bases from V and 8 bases from J, leaving 17 bases between. Germline V gives CDR1 SEHNR, CDR2 FQNEAQ (reference sequence). The CDR3 consists of 15 residues. The DNA of the CDR3 is TGTGCCAGCAGCTTGTCCGGGACATTCAATGATGAGCAGTTCTTC. Amino acid sequence: CASSLSGTFNDEQFF.

At least ten counts were recorded for this clonotype. The chain recombines TRBV5-1 with TRBJ2-1; TRBD2 aligns across 7 bases. The germline CDR1 and CDR2 sequences are SGHRS and YFSETQ. J lost 4 bases, V lost 0 bases, and 4 bases had no gene match. This CDR3 is built from 15 residues. CDR3 sequence (DNA): TGCGCCAGCAGCTTGGTACGGGGGGTTTACAATGAGCAGTTCTTC. Translating gives CASSLVRGVYNEQFF.

Of note for this clonotype: This CDR3 is missing its conserved last phenylalanine or tryptophan, likely due to a read error. The chain employs TRBV15 and TRBJ2-5, with no clear D. V lost 3 bases and J lost 5, with 19 bases in between. The CDR3 spans 16 residues. Germline loops: CDR1 LNHNV, CDR2 YYDKDF (reference sequence). For the CDR3, the DNA is TGTGCCACCAGCAGTGCGGAGAAAGGGCGAAGGGAGACCCAGTACTCC. Translated: CATSSAEKGRRETQYS.